The 32 T cell receptor beta chains given below trace back to one sample, sequenced in a study of molecular identifiers for immune sequencing clone quantification. MiXCR, run by TCRdb on the PCR reads, gives a single entry per CDR3 protein. The sample holds roughly 100,000 distinct CDR3 sequences, 30% to 35% seen once. Specimen: naive CD8+ T cells from blood, with Jurkat cell RNA spiked in. Subset of the sample: FACS-sorted CD8+CD4-CCR7+CD45RA+ naive T cells. Receptors were obtained from a human donor in good health. Some libraries in this study had Jurkat cell RNA spiked in.

This clonotype was seen at least ten times. The chain has TRBV5-4 and TRBJ1-1; tentatively, D is TRBD1 (6 bases). Per the germline V gene, CDR1 is SGHNT and CDR2 is YYREEE (reference sequence). The V and J ends lost 2 bases and 0 bases respectively, with 11 bases between them. The CDR3 consists of 15 residues. CDR3 amino acids: CASSFRTAMNTEAFF. In DNA, the CDR3 is TGTGCCAGCAGCTTCCGGACAGCCATGAACACTGAAGCTTTCTTT.

This clonotype was seen a few times. This chain joins TRBV27 and TRBJ2-3; D is unresolved. V was shortened by 5 bases and J by 4 bases, with 13 bases between the two germline ends. The CDR3 extends over 14 amino acids. Germline V lookup: CDR1 MNHEY, CDR2 SMNVEV (reference sequence). This CDR3 reads CASSAHAPSDTQYF. CDR3 nucleotides: TGTGCCAGCAGTGCCCATGCGCCTTCAGATACGCAGTATTTT.

This clonotype was recorded many times. The chain combines TRBV6-6 with TRBJ2-1; maybe TRBD2 (5 bases). The V end was cut by 7 bases, the J end by 2 bases, with 9 bases between. This CDR3 has 13 amino acids. CDR1 and CDR2 from the germline V gene are MNHNY and SVGAGI (reference sequence). The CDR3 DNA reads as TGTGCCAGCACGTCCGGGGCCTACAATGAGCAGTTCTTC. This sequence encodes CASTSGAYNEQFF.

The chain couples TRBV12-3 or TRBV12-4 to TRBJ2-5; 7 bases are shared with TRBD1. After removal of 3 bases from V and 0 bases from J, the junction contained 4 bases not matched to a gene. There are 15 residues in the CDR3. The CDR3 bases are TGTGCCAGCAGTTTCCAGACAGGGTACCAAGAGACCCAGTACTTC. This translates into CASSFQTGYQETQYF.

Turning to this clonotype: This may come from a read error, since a much larger clone is one base off. The conserved closing phenylalanine or tryptophan is absent in this CDR3, likely reflecting a read error. The V and J genes are TRBV25-1 and TRBJ1-1; no firm D call. V lost 8 bases and J 7 bases, leaving 11 bases between the germline ends. The CDR3 has 11 residues. The germline V gene has CDR1 MGHDK and CDR2 SYGVNS. DNA of the CDR3: TGTGCCAGCGTTAATACACGTGAAGCTTTCTTA. Its translation is CASVNTREAFL.

There are many counts of this clonotype. The CDR3 loop is CASREPEGQFF. The CDR3 bases are TGTGCCTCCCGGGAGCCGGAGGGGCAGTTCTTC. The V and J genes are TRBV2 and TRBJ2-1; the D gene is possibly TRBD2 (6 bases). V lost 11 bases and J 12 bases, leaving 17 bases between the germline ends. CDR3 length: 11 residues. Per germline, CDR1 SNHLY and CDR2 FYNNEI. Supplemented by reference TRBV2 and TRBJ2-1, the full variable domain reads EPEVTQTPSHQVTQMGQEVILRCVPISNHLYFYWYRQILGQKVEFLVSFYNNEISEKSEIFDDQFSVERPDGSNFTLKIRSTKLEDSAMYFCASREPEGQFFGPGTRLTVL.

As to this clonotype: A read error may explain this, as a much larger clone is one base away. This chain connects TRBV9 to TRBJ2-2; perhaps TRBD1 as D (6 bases). Germline loops: CDR1 SGDLS, CDR2 YYNGEE. CDR3 length equals 15 residues. This CDR3 is CASSARGFNTGEQFF. CDR3 nucleotides: TGTGCCAGCAGCGCCAGGGGATTTAACACCGGGGAGCAGTTTTTT.

This chain joins TRBV7-8 and TRBJ2-7; 11 bases match TRBD1. The germline CDR1 and CDR2 sequences are SGHVS and FQNEAQ. The CDR3 length is 14 residues. With V trimmed by 3 bases and J by 4 bases, 2 bases remained unmatched. The CDR3: CASSFRDRGYEQYF. For the CDR3, the DNA is TGTGCCAGCAGCTTTCGGGACAGGGGGTACGAGCAGTACTTC.

The chain uses TRBV10-2 and TRBJ2-5; 7 bases are a match to TRBD1. The germline gives CDR1 WSHSY, CDR2 SAAADI. The CDR3 runs 15 residues. The V gene end was trimmed by 8 bases and the J gene end by 5 bases; junction bases not matched to a gene: 14. The CDR3 region is CASSKEGALGETQYF. The CDR3 nucleotides are TGCGCCAGCTCCAAAGAGGGGGCTTTAGGGGAGACCCAGTACTTC.

V gene TRBV5-1 combines with J gene TRBJ2-7, with 8 bases that match TRBD1. Germline V gives CDR1 SGHRS, CDR2 YFSETQ. The ends lost 3 bases at V and 5 bases at J; junction bases unmatched: 16. The CDR3 runs to 17 residues. CDR3 DNA sequence: TGCGCCAGCAGCTCCTGGACAGGGTTAATCGTCCCGGACGAGCAGTACTTC. Translation: CASSSWTGLIVPDEQYF.

Points on this clonotype: The junction differs from germline at one of its ends, possibly a read error. This chain connects TRBV12-3 or TRBV12-4 to TRBJ2-5; weak D call: TRBD2 (7 bases). The CDR3 length is 15 residues. CDR3 sequence reads: CASSFRGGGEEAQYF. The CDR3 coding sequence is TGTGCCAGCAGTTTTAGGGGGGGAGGAGAAGAGGCCCAGTACTTC.

V is TRBV5-1 and J is TRBJ1-4, with D maybe TRBD1 (6 bases). Germline CDR1 reads SGHRS; CDR2 reads YFSETQ. There are 14 residues in the CDR3. The V end lost 0 bases, the J end lost 7 bases, and 10 bases lay between the germline ends. DNA of the CDR3: TGCGCCAGCAGCTTGGACCCAGGGGTTGAAAAACTGTTTTTT. It yields the protein CASSLDPGVEKLFF.

As to this clonotype: The junction shows a germline mismatch at one end, possibly a read error. The chain uses TRBV28 and TRBJ1-1, with D tentatively TRBD1 (5 bases). Looked up from germline, CDR1 is MDHEN and CDR2 is SYDVKM. This CDR3 comprises 13 residues. The CDR3 coding sequence is TGTGCCAGCAGTCCAGGGCAGGTCACTGAAGCTCTCTTT. Encoded protein: CASSPGQVTEALF.

A remark on this clonotype: Relative to the germline gene, one junction end is altered; a read error may explain this. The V call is TRBV10-3, the J call TRBJ2-7; the match to TRBD1 covers 7 bases. Germline loops: CDR1 ENHRY, CDR2 SYGVKD. The CDR3 is 13 amino acids. CDR3 amino acids: CAISDARGYEQCF. In nucleotides, the CDR3 is TGTGCCATCAGTGACGCCAGGGGGTACGAGCAGTGCTTC.

A note on this clonotype: Mismatch with germline at one junction end may stem from a read error. J is TRBJ1-5 and V is TRBV27; D is unresolved. CDR1 MNHEY and CDR2 SMNVEV come from the germline V gene (reference sequence). This CDR3 has 13 amino acids. Written as DNA, the CDR3 is TGTGCCAGCAGTATATCGGGCCCTGCAGCCCAGCATTTT. It yields the protein CASSISGPAAQHF.

The chain combines TRBV19 with TRBJ2-2; a weak D match, TRBD1 (7 bases). Germline loops: CDR1 LNHDA, CDR2 SQIVND (reference sequence). V gave up 6 bases and J gave up 4 bases, with 12 bases separating them. The CDR3 is 14 residues long. CDR3: CASRAGGTTGELFF. DNA for the CDR3: TGTGCCAGTAGGGCAGGGGGGACCACCGGGGAGCTGTTTTTT.

On this clonotype: The conserved final phenylalanine or tryptophan is absent from the CDR3, which likely points to a read error. The chain links TRBV15 to TRBJ2-5, with D tentatively TRBD1 (5 bases). The CDR3 is made up of 17 amino acids. Looked up from germline, CDR1 is LNHNV and CDR2 is YYDKDF (reference sequence). Trimming removed 4 bases at V and 4 bases at J, with 22 bases between. The CDR3, as DNA: TGTGCCACCAGCACCGGCTTGGGTACAGGTGGCGGAGAGACCCAGTACATC. Its translation is CATSTGLGTGGGETQYI.

The chain has TRBV28 and TRBJ1-3; D uncertain. Germline CDR1 MDHEN, CDR2 SYDVKM. The V end lost 8 bases, the J end lost 1 base, and 18 bases lay between the germline ends. This CDR3 region has 16 residues. As DNA, the CDR3 is TGTGCCAGCCTATCGAACCCTCGAAGTTCTGGAAACACCATATATTTT. The encoded protein is CASLSNPRSSGNTIYF.

With regard to this clonotype: One junction end disagrees with the germline gene, perhaps due to a read error. CDR3 in amino acids: CSAQRPGQSQETQNF. The CDR3 nucleotides are TGCAGCGCCCAAAGGCCGGGGCAAAGCCAAGAGACCCAGAACTTC. The chain couples TRBV29-1 to TRBJ2-5; either TRBD1 or TRBD2 may supply D (5 bases each). The CDR3 extends over 15 amino acids. Germline CDR1 and CDR2: SQVTM and ANQGSEA.

This clonotype occurred a few times. An end of the junction does not agree with germline; a read error may underlie this. This rearrangement joins TRBV20-1 to TRBJ1-4; possible D gene TRBD1, 5 bases. This CDR3 is built from 13 residues. Germline V gene data show CDR1 as DFQATT and CDR2 as SNEGSKA (reference sequence). CDR3 in DNA: TGCAGTGCCACGACAGATACCCGTGAAGGAGGGGTTTTT. It specifies CSATTDTREGGVF.

The gene calls are TRBV15 and TRBJ2-7; D possibly corresponds to TRBD2 (6 bases). Trimming stripped 6 bases from V and 6 bases from J, with 18 bases between. The CDR3 contains 14 residues. Per germline, CDR1 LNHNV and CDR2 YYDKDF (reference sequence). The CDR3 DNA reads TGTGCCACCAGTCATGGTGCAGACGGGGGCGAGCAGTACTTC. Translated: CATSHGADGGEQYF. Together with reference TRBV15 and TRBJ2-7, the CDR3 gives the full variable domain: DAMVIQNPRYQVTQFGKPVTLSCSQTLNHNVMYWYQQKSSQAPKLLFHYYDKDFNNEADTPDNFQSRRPNTSFCFLDIRSPGLGDTAMYLCATSHGADGGEQYFGPGTRLTVT.

This chain uses TRBV6-5 with TRBJ2-5, with 9 bases fitting TRBD1. The CDR3 is 14 amino acids. Germline loops: CDR1 MNHEY, CDR2 SVGAGI. V gave up 5 bases and J gave up 4 bases; unmatched junction bases: 5. CDR3 sequence: CASSGGQGAETQYF. CDR3 in DNA: TGTGCCAGCAGTGGGGGACAGGGTGCAGAGACCCAGTACTTC.

A remark on this clonotype: One end of the junction varies from germline; a read error may be responsible. This rearrangement joins TRBV20-1 to TRBJ2-3; possible D gene TRBD2, 6 bases. The CDR3 is made up of 17 amino acids. Germline V CDR1 and CDR2: DFQATT, SNEGSKA (reference sequence). The CDR3 nucleotides are TGCAGTGCAAGAGGTTGGGTTGGGAGGACGCGTGCGGATACGCAGTATTTT. Protein product: CSARGWVGRTRADTQYF.

This clonotype has ten or more counts. The V call is TRBV6-2 or TRBV6-3, the J call TRBJ1-5; weak D call: TRBD1 (6 bases). This CDR3 contains 16 residues. Trimming pared 7 bases from V and 0 bases from J, leaving 16 bases between. The germline CDR1 and CDR2 sequences are MNHEY and SVGEGT. The CDR3 here is CASNEQGPYSNQPQHF. Written as DNA, the CDR3 is TGTGCCAGCAACGAACAGGGACCGTATAGCAATCAGCCCCAGCATTTT.

This clonotype was detected ten times or more. The chain couples TRBV4-1 to TRBJ1-4; D gene ambiguous. Germline-derived CDR1 and CDR2 are MGHRA and YSYEKL. The V gene lost 4 bases and the J gene lost 8 bases, with 14 bases spanning the gap. The CDR3 loop spans 14 amino acids. CDR3 DNA sequence: TGCGCCAGCAGCCCACCCCGTTTTAACGAAAAACTGTTTTTT. This sequence encodes CASSPPRFNEKLFF.

Turning to this clonotype: A read error may be the cause here, since a much bigger clone is one base away. This chain connects TRBV7-9 to TRBJ2-3; D is possibly TRBD2 (6 bases). Trimming shortened V by 5 bases and J by 4 bases, and 19 bases separated the two germline ends. Germline V lookup: CDR1 SEHNR, CDR2 FQNEAQ (reference sequence). The CDR3 is 16 amino acids. The CDR3 here is CASSAFAGRESDTQYF. The CDR3 DNA reads TGTGCCAGCAGCGCTTTTGCGGGACGTGAGTCAGATACGCAGTATTTT.

This clonotype was counted a few times. The rearrangement uses TRBV28 and TRBJ2-1; D uncertain. The CDR3 runs to 11 residues. The V gene lost 6 bases and the J gene lost 10 bases, with 10 bases spanning the gap. Germline-derived CDR1 and CDR2 are MDHEN and SYDVKM. In DNA form, the CDR3 reads TGTGCCAGCAGGACCGTAAGAGAGCAGTTCTTC. It encodes CASRTVREQFF.

CDR3 nucleotide sequence: TGTGCCAGCAGCGTCCTACCCACTAGCGGACCTACCACAGATACGCAGTATTTT. Protein: CASSVLPTSGPTTDTQYF. This chain uses TRBV9 with TRBJ2-3; 8 bases match TRBD2. Germline CDR1 SGDLS, CDR2 YYNGEE. V trimming: 2 bases; J trimming: 2 bases; junction bases outside the gene matches: 13. The CDR3 runs to 18 residues.

The J gene is TRBJ2-6, the V gene TRBV7-6; D is ambiguous. Germline assignment: CDR1 SGHVS and CDR2 FNYEAQ. V lost 8 bases to trimming and J lost 0 bases, with 8 bases between them. CDR3 length: 14 amino acids. CDR3 bases: TGTGCCAGCCGCCCCAGCTCTGGGGCCAACGTCCTGACTTTC. This translates into CASRPSSGANVLTF.

The chain is built from TRBV4-3 and TRBJ2-7; TRBD2 aligns across 10 bases. CDR1 is LGHNA, CDR2 YSLEER, per germline. V dropped 1 base and J dropped 0; count of bases not matched to a gene: 0. The CDR3 has 15 residues. The CDR3 sequence is CASSQGLAGSYEQYF. The CDR3, as DNA: TGCGCCAGCAGCCAAGGACTAGCGGGCTCCTACGAGCAGTACTTC.

The CDR3 DNA is TGTGCCAGCAGTCTAACGGGGACATCCGGGGAGCTGTTTTTT. Its translation is CASSLTGTSGELFF. The chain recombines TRBV28 with TRBJ2-2; maybe TRBD1 (6 bases). V dropped 5 bases and J dropped 6 bases, with 13 bases sitting between them. Germline lookup yields CDR1 MDHEN and CDR2 SYDVKM. The CDR3 spans 14 residues.

This clonotype was recorded many times. The genes are TRBV28 and TRBJ2-3; no reliable D call. Germline V CDR1 and CDR2: MDHEN, SYDVKM. V gave up 3 bases and J gave up 0 bases, with 13 bases separating them. This CDR3 contains 16 residues. Here the CDR3 DNA reads TGTGCCAGCAGTTTGTTACTAAGATATAGCACAGATACGCAGTATTTT. Its protein is CASSLLLRYSTDTQYF.